This entry concerns a single T cell receptor beta chain. The antigen it binds to is not known. The sample holds no much larger clone one base away, and base qualities are not on file. CDR1 and CDR2, looked up from the germline V gene, are SGDLS and YYNGEE. The CDR3 holds 16 amino acids from the cysteine to the phenylalanine. Of all the DNA, just the CDR3 is kept, 48 bases in frame from base 1. Here V drops 0 bases and J drops 7 bases, and the junction holds 3 bases not matched to any gene. Samples with the label H were taken from distinct, geographically separated regions of the hepatocellular carcinoma nodule. Every patient had early-stage hepatocellular carcinoma and went to surgical resection without receiving any prior therapy. No macroscopic evidence of necrosis or hemorrhage was present in the sampled areas. In two patients, TCR sequencing (ImmunoSeq) was performed on multiple regions. Each frozen resection tissue sample was taken at least 1 cm away from every other sample. The DNeasy blood and tissue kit was used to extract genomic DNA from bulk tissue.

These data originate in a study of intratumoral heterogeneity in liver cancer. Turning to the overall study: In the full cohort of roughly 14 patients, the median age was approximately 63 years and the majority of patients were male. A total of 71 multiregional samples from around 15 HCC patients, consisting of approximately 49 tumoral and 20 or so adjacent nontumoral regions, were included in the overall cohort. To investigate intratumor heterogeneity, the study integrated RNA-seq, DNA sequencing, TCR-seq and SNP array data drawn from multiple regions of hepatocellular carcinoma specimens. General conclusions and limits of the study: In each sequenced patient, tumor region a showed significantly more unique T-cell clonal expansions than tumor region b. Within each sequenced patient, no significant difference in overall T cell clonality was found between tumor regions. A relatively low patient number and under-sampled tumor-infiltrating lymphocyte representation were acknowledged by the authors as limitations. TCR sequencing was reported to confirm the RNA-seq-based estimates of regional differences in tumor-infiltrating lymphocyte burden.

Using the immunoSEQ assay, the TCR beta chain CDR3 regions were sequenced from genomic DNA. Rearranged VDJ segments were amplified with primers annealing to V and J segments. On the authors' methods: Clonality and richness metrics were computed with the ImmunoSeq Analyzer software. To find clones with differing abundance between regions, Fisher's exact test was applied together with a beta-binomial method for extra stringency. TCRdb took this table from immuneACCESS and kept in-frame rearrangements with V and J called. Such tables lack part of the clones; where checked against another copy, unresolved V genes explain under half of the gap, and the rest is unexplained. D and trimming come from the DNA, and the V and J calls and clone size come from that table. The sample yields some 3,600 clones; 47% were counted once. The ten largest clones capture about 25% of the sample.

This material consisted of tumor tissue, taken before any cancer treatment. The source of this sequence is an older man with hepatocellular carcinoma. The V gene is TRBV9 and the J gene is TRBJ1-6; 11 middle bases align to TRBD1. The CDR3 protein is CASSVEGTGGNSPLHF. The sequenced DNA is TGTGCCAGCAGCGTAGAGGGGACAGGGGGAAATTCACCCCTCCACTTT.